This T cell receptor beta chain was identified in a study of CD8+ T cells in alopecia areata. Study observations and caveats: Scalp lesions, especially in alopecia totalis/universalis, had higher clonality than normal scalp.

Treatment here: oral pan-JAK inhibitor, 5-10 mg twice daily. To note about this clone: As yet, its antigen is unknown.

cDNA prepared by RNA extraction and subsequent reverse transcription served as the template for sequencing. Clones were read by immunoSEQ multiplex PCR, and TCRdb kept only the in-frame ones, dropping some. The repertoire includes about 40,000 clones, roughly 92% of them detected once, and 18% sits in the top ten. Germline values: CDR1 SGHNT, CDR2 YYREEE (reference sequence). This CDR3 contains 15 residues. V lost 4 bases, J lost 4 bases, and 17 bases lay in between. The source of this sequence is a human donor with alopecia areata. The sequencing here drew on CD8+ T cells sorted from blood, taken at week 24, from a patient treated with tofacitinib. The chain recombines TRBV5-4 with TRBJ2-5; D tentatively reads TRBD1 or TRBD2 (6 bases each). CDR3 sequence: CASSQSTGAGETQYF. In DNA, the CDR3 is TGTGCCAGCAGCCAGAGTACGGGGGCAGGAGAGACCCAGTACTTC.